The following is a TCR beta chain sequence with its context. The data were obtained in a study of blood T cell repertoires in COVID-19. The protocol was immunoSEQ multiplex PCR, while the TCRdb copy is restricted to in-frame clones and leaves out a portion. The sample records hundreds of thousands of clones, around nine tenths being singletons. The TCR originated in a woman in her 70s with COVID-19, enrolled during active disease. Sequencing was done on a sample of peripheral blood.

In DNA form, the CDR3 reads TGTGCCAGCAGTTTGCACAGGGATCCGTTCTTC. Translating it yields CASSLHRDPFF. This rearrangement joins TRBV28 to TRBJ2-1; D may be TRBD1 (6 bases). Germline CDR1 and CDR2: MDHEN and SYDVKM. This CDR3 is built from 11 residues. V was trimmed by 3 bases and J by 15 bases, leaving 12 bases between them.